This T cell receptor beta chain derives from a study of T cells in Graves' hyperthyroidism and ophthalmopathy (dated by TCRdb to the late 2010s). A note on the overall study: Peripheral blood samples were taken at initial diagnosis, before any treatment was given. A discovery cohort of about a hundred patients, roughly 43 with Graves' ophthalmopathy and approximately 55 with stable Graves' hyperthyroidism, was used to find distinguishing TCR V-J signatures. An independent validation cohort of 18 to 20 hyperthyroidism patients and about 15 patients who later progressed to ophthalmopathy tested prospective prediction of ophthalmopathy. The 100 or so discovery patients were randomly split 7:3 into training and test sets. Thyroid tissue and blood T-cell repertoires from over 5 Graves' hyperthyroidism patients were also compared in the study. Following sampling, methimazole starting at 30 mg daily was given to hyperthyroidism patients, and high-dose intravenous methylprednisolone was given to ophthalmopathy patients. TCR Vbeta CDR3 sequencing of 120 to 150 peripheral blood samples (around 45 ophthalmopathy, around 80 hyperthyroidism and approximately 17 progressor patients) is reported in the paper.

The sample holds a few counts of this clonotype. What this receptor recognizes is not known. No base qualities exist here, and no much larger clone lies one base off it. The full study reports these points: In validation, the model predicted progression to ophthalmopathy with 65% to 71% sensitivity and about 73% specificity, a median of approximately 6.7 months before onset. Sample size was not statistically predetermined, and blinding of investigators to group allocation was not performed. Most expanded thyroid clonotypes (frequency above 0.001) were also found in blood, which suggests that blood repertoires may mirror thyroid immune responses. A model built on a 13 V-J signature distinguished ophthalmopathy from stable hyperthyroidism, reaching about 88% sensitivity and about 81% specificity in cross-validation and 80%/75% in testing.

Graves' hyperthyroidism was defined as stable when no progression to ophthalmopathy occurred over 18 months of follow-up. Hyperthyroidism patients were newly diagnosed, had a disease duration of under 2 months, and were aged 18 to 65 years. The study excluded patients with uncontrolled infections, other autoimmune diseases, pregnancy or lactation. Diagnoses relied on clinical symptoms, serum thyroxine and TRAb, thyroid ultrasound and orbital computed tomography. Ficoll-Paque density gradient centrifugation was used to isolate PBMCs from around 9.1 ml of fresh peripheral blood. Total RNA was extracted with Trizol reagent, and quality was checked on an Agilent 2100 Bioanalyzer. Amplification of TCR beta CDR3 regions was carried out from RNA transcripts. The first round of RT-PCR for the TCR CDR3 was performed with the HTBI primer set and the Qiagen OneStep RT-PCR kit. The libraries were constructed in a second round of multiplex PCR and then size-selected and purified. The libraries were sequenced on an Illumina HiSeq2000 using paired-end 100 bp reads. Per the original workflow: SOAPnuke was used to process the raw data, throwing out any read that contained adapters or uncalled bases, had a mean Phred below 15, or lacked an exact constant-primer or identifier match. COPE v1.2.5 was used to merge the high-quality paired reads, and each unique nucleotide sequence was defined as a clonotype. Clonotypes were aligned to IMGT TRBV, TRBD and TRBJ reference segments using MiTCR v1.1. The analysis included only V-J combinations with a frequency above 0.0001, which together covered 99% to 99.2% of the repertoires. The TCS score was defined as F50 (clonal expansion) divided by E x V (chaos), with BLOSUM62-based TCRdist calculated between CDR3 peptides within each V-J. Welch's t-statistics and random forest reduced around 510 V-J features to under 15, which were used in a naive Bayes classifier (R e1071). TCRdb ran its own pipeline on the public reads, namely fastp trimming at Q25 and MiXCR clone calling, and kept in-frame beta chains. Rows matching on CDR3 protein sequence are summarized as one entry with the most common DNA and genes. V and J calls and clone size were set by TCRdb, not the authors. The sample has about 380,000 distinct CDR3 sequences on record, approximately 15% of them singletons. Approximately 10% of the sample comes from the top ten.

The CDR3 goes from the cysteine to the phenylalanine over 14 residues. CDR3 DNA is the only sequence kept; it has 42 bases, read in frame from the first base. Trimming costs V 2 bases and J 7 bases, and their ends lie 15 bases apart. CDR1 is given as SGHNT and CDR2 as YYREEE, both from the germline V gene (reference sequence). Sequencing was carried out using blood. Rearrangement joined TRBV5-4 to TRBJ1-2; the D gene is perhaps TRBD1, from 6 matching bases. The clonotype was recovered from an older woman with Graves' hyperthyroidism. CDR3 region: CASSFWGPEGGYTF. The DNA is TGTGCCAGCAGCTTCTGGGGGCCGGAAGGTGGCTACACCTTC.